What follows are 23 T cell receptor beta chains derived from one specimen sequenced in a study of cytomegalovirus exposure and HLA in healthy donors. 13 Jbeta primers and 60 Vbeta primers were used for the PCR. Profiling relied on immunoSEQ multiplex PCR, and the TCRdb table lists in-frame clones only, not all of them. This table holds a few hundred thousand clones, roughly 89% found once. Sequencing was performed on PBMCs. These receptors were taken from a woman aged 18-29 years in good health and CMV-seronegative.

The chain carries TRBV6-5 and TRBJ2-7; 10 bases match TRBD1. The CDR3 runs 14 residues. CDR1 and CDR2 (germline): MNHEY, SVGAGI. The ends lost 6 bases at V and 4 bases at J; junction bases unmatched: 6. The CDR3 sequence is CASSSDRGHYEQYF. Written as DNA, the CDR3 is TGTGCCAGCAGCTCCGACAGGGGGCATTACGAGCAGTACTTC.

This clone was detected only once. The rearrangement joins TRBV7-8 to TRBJ1-2, with 7 bases identical to TRBD1. V trimming: 5 bases; J trimming: 3 bases; junction bases outside the gene matches: 6. The germline V gene has CDR1 SGHVS and CDR2 FQNEAQ. This CDR3 is built from 14 residues. CDR3 DNA sequence: TGTGCCAGCAGCGAAGACAGGGTGGACTATGGCTACACCTTC. As protein: CASSEDRVDYGYTF. Looking up the rest from reference TRBV7-8 and TRBJ1-2 gives the full variable domain: GAGVSQSPRYKVAKRGQDVALRCDPISGHVSLFWYQQALGQGPEFLTYFQNEAQLDKSGLPSDRFFAERPEGSVSTLKIQRTQQEDSAVYLCASSEDRVDYGYTFGSGTRLTVV.

The chain combines TRBV21-1 with TRBJ1-3. TRBV21-1 represents a pseudogene. This CDR3 has 17 residues. CDR3 protein: CASSKESVTSSGNTIYF. CDR3 DNA sequence: TGTGCCAGCAGCAAAGAATCGGTCACTTCCTCTGGAAACACCATATATTTT.

This clone was detected a few times. The J gene is TRBJ1-1, the V gene TRBV2, with D possibly TRBD1 on 5 matching bases. Trimming took 5 bases from V and 3 from J, leaving 7 bases between them. This CDR3 has 12 residues. Looked up from germline, CDR1 is SNHLY and CDR2 is FYNNEI. Here the CDR3 DNA reads TGTGCCAGCAGTCGACAGTACACTGAAGCTTTCTTT. Translation gives CASSRQYTEAFF. Full variable domain (missing parts from reference TRBV2 and TRBJ1-1): EPEVTQTPSHQVTQMGQEVILRCVPISNHLYFYWYRQILGQKVEFLVSFYNNEISEKSEIFDDQFSVERPDGSNFTLKIRSTKLEDSAMYFCASSRQYTEAFFGQGTRLTVV.

This chain connects TRBV10-3 to TRBJ2-5; D may be TRBD1 (6 bases). Germline values: CDR1 ENHRY, CDR2 SYGVKD. V was shortened by 8 bases and J by 4 bases, with 23 bases between the two germline ends. This CDR3 is 16 amino acids long. The DNA for the CDR3 is TGTGCCATCGCCCAACATGGGGCAGGGGAAGCAGAGACCCAGTACTTC. Its translation: CAIAQHGAGEAETQYF.

The rearrangement links TRBV6-5 to TRBJ2-1, with D possibly TRBD1 on 5 matching bases. Trimming took 1 base from V and 7 from J, leaving 17 bases between them. Germline V gene sequence: CDR1 MNHEY, CDR2 SVGAGI. The length of the CDR3 is 16 residues. CDR3 bases: TGTGCCAGCAGTTACTGGGGCCCCACTATGGGGAATGAGCAGTTCTTC. It yields the protein CASSYWGPTMGNEQFF.

J is TRBJ1-2 and V is TRBV4-1, with TRBD1 as a possible D gene (5 bases). Germline V gene data show CDR1 as MGHRA and CDR2 as YSYEKL. CDR3 length equals 17 residues. V was shortened by 1 base and J by 2 bases, with 17 bases between the two germline ends. Here the CDR3 reads CASSQATRRSGNYGYTF. The CDR3, as DNA: TGCGCCAGCAGCCAAGCCACCAGAAGGTCAGGGAACTATGGCTACACCTTC.

The chain joins TRBV4-1 to TRBJ1-4; 7 bases map to TRBD1. The CDR3 has 17 amino acids. Unmatched junction bases numbered 12, after V lost 1 base and J lost 7 bases. The germline V gene encodes CDR1 MGHRA and CDR2 YSYEKL. This chain's CDR3 is CASSQALAGPGGEKLFF. The CDR3 nucleotides read TGCGCCAGCAGCCAAGCCCTGGCGGGACCAGGGGGTGAAAAACTGTTTTTT.

The gene calls are TRBV7-3 and TRBJ2-5; a weak D match, TRBD1 (5 bases). The CDR3 extends over 12 amino acids. The V and J ends lost 5 bases and 7 bases respectively, with 11 bases between them. Germline CDR1 reads SGHTA; CDR2 reads FQGTGA. CDR3 loop: CASSLGAGTQYF. The CDR3 bases are TGTGCCAGCAGCCTAGGGGCTGGGACCCAGTACTTC.

This chain uses TRBV7-8 with TRBJ1-2; unclear D gene. V lost 2 bases to trimming and J lost 4 bases, with 11 bases between them. This CDR3 region has 14 residues. The germline gives CDR1 SGHVS, CDR2 FQNEAQ. For the CDR3, the DNA is TGTGCCAGCAGCTTACCAGACATATCCTATGGCTACACCTTC. This translates into CASSLPDISYGYTF.

The chain recombines TRBV5-1 with TRBJ2-1; D is perhaps TRBD1 (5 bases). This CDR3 has 14 residues. Trimming left V 2 bases short and J 7 bases short, with 13 bases between. Germline V gene data show CDR1 as SGHRS and CDR2 as YFSETQ. The CDR3 coding sequence is TGCGCCAGCAGCTTCTCTCACTCAGGGAATGAGCAGTTCTTC. This gives the protein CASSFSHSGNEQFF.

This chain connects TRBV6-1 to TRBJ2-2; a possible D gene is TRBD1 (5 bases). The CDR3 sequence is 12 residues long. Trimming removed 2 bases from V and 8 bases from J, with 6 bases in between. Germline V gives CDR1 MNHNS, CDR2 SASEGT. The CDR3 sequence is CASSERGGELFF. Written as DNA, the CDR3 is TGTGCCAGCAGTGAAAGGGGAGGGGAGCTGTTTTTT.

The sample holds one count of this clone. The chain uses TRBV6-5 and TRBJ2-5; perhaps TRBD1 as D (6 bases). The end of the DNA fits TRBJ2-7 better, so the J call may be wrong. CDR3 size: 14 residues. From germline, CDR1 is MNHEY and CDR2 SVGAGI. The CDR3 region has the DNA TGTGCCAGCTCCGCCCCAGGGGCCAGCTACGAGCAGTACTTC. This encodes CASSAPGASYEQYF.

V gene TRBV2 combines with J gene TRBJ2-5, with D unresolved. Per the germline V gene, CDR1 is SNHLY and CDR2 is FYNNEI. Trimming took 1 base from V and 0 from J, leaving 6 bases between them. The CDR3 contains 14 residues. Here the CDR3 reads CASSEGAYQETQYF. In DNA form, the CDR3 reads TGTGCCAGCAGTGAAGGAGCGTACCAAGAGACCCAGTACTTC.

J is TRBJ1-2 and V is TRBV11-2; D possibly corresponds to TRBD1 (5 bases). In germline, CDR1 is SGHAT, CDR2 FQNNGV. CDR3 length: 14 residues. Trimming left V 5 bases short and J 4 bases short, with 14 bases between. DNA of the CDR3: TGTGCCAGCAGCCCGGGGAGGGGCAGCTATGGCTACACCTTC. This gives the protein CASSPGRGSYGYTF.

The chain recombines TRBV2 with TRBJ2-3, with 13 nucleotides matching TRBD2. Looked up from germline, CDR1 is SNHLY and CDR2 is FYNNEI. The CDR3 has 18 amino acids. V trimming: 3 bases; J trimming: 11 bases; junction bases outside the gene matches: 17. CDR3 in amino acids: CASSEPYRTSGGGWGQYF. CDR3 coding DNA: TGTGCCAGCAGTGAGCCCTACCGGACTAGCGGGGGAGGGTGGGGGCAGTATTTT.

The chain carries TRBV9 and TRBJ2-3; 9 nucleotides line up with TRBD2. The junction had 5 bases not matched to a gene; V was cut back by 0 bases and J by 0 bases. Germline CDR1 reads SGDLS; CDR2 reads YYNGEE. CDR3 size: 17 residues. Here the CDR3 DNA reads TGTGCCAGCAGCGTAGGGCGGGGGGGGACTAGCACAGATACGCAGTATTTT. Protein: CASSVGRGGTSTDTQYF.

The chain joins TRBV4-1 to TRBJ2-3; 9 bases align to TRBD2. The trim removed 4 bases at V and 1 base at J, leaving 9 bases unmatched. Germline lookup yields CDR1 MGHRA and CDR2 YSYEKL. This CDR3 is 17 amino acids long. The CDR3 bases are TGCGCCAGCAGCCCTCGCGGCGAGCGGGGGGGCACAGATACGCAGTATTTT. Protein sequence: CASSPRGERGGTDTQYF.

This chain links TRBV29-1 with TRBJ1-2; no definite D call. Trimming removed 3 bases at V and 3 bases at J, with 14 bases between. The CDR3 is made up of 14 amino acids. Germline assignment: CDR1 SQVTM and CDR2 ANQGSEA. CDR3 bases: TGCAGCGTTGACGGCAGAGGGCAGGACTATGGCTACACCTTC. Translation: CSVDGRGQDYGYTF.

Comments on this clone: The sample contains more than one DNA sequence encoding this CDR3. The chain has TRBV6-5 and TRBJ2-7; 9 bases match TRBD2. The V segment lost 2 bases and the J segment 1 base; nucleotides outside the gene matches: 3. From germline, CDR1 is MNHEY and CDR2 SVGAGI. The CDR3 has 15 amino acids. The CDR3 nucleotides read TGTGCCAGCAGTTACACAAGCGGGGGGTCCTACGAGCAGTACTTC. Translating it yields CASSYTSGGSYEQYF.

The chain is built from TRBV4-2 and TRBJ1-5; maybe TRBD1 (5 bases). The CDR3 is 15 residues long. The germline V gene encodes CDR1 LGHNA and CDR2 YNFKEQ. Trimming pared 2 bases from V and 9 bases from J, leaving 17 bases between. The CDR3 DNA follows: TGTGCCAGCAGCCAATTTGGGGGGTCACGAGGGCCCCAGCATTTT. Translating it yields CASSQFGGSRGPQHF.

V usage is TRBV5-4 and J usage is TRBJ2-3; TRBD2 matches at 10 bases. Germline V gene sequence: CDR1 SGHNT, CDR2 YYREEE (reference sequence). The V gene end was trimmed by 3 bases and the J gene end by 6 bases; junction bases not matched to a gene: 7. The CDR3 is 15 residues long. CDR3 loop: CASSSSGGAYDTQYF. CDR3 nucleotides: TGTGCCAGCAGCTCCAGCGGGGGGGCGTACGATACGCAGTATTTT.

The chain employs TRBV5-1 and TRBJ1-1; 9 bases are shared with TRBD1. This CDR3 comprises 14 residues. Germline values: CDR1 SGHRS, CDR2 YFSETQ. J gave up 6 bases and V 4 bases, and 7 bases lay outside the gene matches. The CDR3, as DNA: TGCGCCAGCAGCCTCACAGGGGGCTGGGCTGAAGCTTTCTTT. This encodes CASSLTGGWAEAFF.